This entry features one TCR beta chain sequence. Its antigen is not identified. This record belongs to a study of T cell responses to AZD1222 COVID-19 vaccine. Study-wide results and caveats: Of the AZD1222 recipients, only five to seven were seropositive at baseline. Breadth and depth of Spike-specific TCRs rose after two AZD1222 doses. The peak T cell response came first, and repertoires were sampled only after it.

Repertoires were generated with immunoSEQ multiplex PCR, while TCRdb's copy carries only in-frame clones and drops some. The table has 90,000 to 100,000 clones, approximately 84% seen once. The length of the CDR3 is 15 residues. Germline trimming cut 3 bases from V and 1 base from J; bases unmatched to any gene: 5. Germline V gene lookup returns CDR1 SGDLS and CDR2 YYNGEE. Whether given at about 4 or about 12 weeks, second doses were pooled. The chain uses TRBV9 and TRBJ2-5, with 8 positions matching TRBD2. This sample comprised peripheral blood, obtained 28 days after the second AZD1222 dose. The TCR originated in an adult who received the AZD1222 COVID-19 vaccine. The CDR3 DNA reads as TGTGCCAGCAGCGAGATAGCGGGGCCCCAAGAGACCCAGTACTTC. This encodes CASSEIAGPQETQYF.